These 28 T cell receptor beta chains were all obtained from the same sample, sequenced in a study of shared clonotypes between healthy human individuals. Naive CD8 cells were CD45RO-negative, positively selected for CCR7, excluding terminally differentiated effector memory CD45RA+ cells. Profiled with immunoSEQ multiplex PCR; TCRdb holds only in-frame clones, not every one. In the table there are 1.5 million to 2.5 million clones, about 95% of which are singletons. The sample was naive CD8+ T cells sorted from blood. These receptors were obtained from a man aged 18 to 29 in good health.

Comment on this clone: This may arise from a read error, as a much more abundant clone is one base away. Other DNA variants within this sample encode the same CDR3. Here the CDR3 DNA reads TGTGCCAGCAGCTTCGGGAGCTCCTACGAGCAGTACTTC. It encodes CASSFGSSYEQYF. This chain links TRBV5-6 with TRBJ2-7, with D possibly TRBD2 on 6 matching bases. Trimming pared 2 bases from V and 0 bases from J, leaving 6 bases between. The CDR3 consists of 13 residues. Germline V gene sequence: CDR1 SGHDT, CDR2 YYEEEE.

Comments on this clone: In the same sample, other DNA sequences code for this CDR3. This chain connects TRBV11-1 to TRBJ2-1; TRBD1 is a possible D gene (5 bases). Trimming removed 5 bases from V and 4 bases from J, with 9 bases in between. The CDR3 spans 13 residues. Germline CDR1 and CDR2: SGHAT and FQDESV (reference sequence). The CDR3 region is CASSTGPYNEQFF. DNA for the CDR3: TGTGCCAGCAGCACAGGACCTTACAATGAGCAGTTCTTC.

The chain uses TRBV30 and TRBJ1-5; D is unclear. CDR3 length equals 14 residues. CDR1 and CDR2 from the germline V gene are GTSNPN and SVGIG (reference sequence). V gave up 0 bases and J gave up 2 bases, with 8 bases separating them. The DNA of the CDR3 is TGTGCCTGGAGTGTACGTGGCGGCAATCAGCCCCAGCATTTT. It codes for CAWSVRGGNQPQHF.

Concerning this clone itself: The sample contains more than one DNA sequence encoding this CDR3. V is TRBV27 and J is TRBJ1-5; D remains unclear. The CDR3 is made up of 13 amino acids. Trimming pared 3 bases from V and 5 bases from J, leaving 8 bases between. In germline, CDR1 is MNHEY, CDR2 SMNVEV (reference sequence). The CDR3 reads CASSFGGDQPQHF. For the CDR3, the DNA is TGTGCCAGCAGTTTTGGCGGCGATCAGCCCCAGCATTTT.

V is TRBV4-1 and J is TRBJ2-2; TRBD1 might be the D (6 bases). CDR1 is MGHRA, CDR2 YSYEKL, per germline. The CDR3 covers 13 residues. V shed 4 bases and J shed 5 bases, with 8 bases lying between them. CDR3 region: CASSLDRTGELFF. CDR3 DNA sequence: TGCGCCAGCAGCCTCGACAGGACCGGGGAGCTGTTTTTT.

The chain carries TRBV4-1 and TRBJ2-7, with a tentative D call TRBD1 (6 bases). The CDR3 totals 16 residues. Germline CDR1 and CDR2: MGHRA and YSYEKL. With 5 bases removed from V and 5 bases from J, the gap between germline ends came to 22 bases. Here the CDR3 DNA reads TGCGCCAGCAGCGCAGGGTGGGGGCTGGCCTTCGACGAGCAGTACTTC. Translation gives CASSAGWGLAFDEQYF.

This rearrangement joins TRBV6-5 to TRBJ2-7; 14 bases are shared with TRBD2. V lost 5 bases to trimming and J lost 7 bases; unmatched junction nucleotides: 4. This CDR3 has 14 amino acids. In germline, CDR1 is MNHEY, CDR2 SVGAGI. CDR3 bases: TGTGCCAGCAGTGGACTAGCGGGGGGCCAGGAGCAGTACTTC. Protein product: CASSGLAGGQEQYF.

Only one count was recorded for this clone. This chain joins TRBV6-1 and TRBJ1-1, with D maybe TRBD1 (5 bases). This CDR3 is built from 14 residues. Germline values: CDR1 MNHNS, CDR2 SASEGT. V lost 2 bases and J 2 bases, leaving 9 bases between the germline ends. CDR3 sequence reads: CASSEYRLNTEAFF. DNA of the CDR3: TGTGCCAGCAGTGAATACAGGCTAAACACTGAAGCTTTCTTT.

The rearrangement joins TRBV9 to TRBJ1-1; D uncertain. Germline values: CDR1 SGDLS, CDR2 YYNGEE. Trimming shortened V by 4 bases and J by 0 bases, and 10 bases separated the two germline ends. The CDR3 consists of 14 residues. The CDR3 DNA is TGTGCCAGCAGCCCGAACATAGTGAACACTGAAGCTTTCTTT. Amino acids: CASSPNIVNTEAFF.

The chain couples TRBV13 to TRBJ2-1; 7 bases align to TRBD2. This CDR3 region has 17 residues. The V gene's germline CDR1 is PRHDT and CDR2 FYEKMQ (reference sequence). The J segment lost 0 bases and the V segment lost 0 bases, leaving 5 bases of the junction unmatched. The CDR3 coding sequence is TGTGCCAGCAGCTTAGGGTCGGGACTACTCTCCTACAATGAGCAGTTCTTC. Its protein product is CASSLGSGLLSYNEQFF.

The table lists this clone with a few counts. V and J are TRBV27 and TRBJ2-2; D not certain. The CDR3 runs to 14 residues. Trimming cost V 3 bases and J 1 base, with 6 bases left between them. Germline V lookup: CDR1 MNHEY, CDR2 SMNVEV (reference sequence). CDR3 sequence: CASSFVQNTGELFF. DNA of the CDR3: TGTGCCAGCAGTTTCGTACAGAACACCGGGGAGCTGTTTTTT.

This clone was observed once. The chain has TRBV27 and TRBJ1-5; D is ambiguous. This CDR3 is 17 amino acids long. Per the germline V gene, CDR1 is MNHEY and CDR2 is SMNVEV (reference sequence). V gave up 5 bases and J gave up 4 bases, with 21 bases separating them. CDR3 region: CASSKTVTDRENQPQHF. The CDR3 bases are TGTGCCAGCAGTAAAACCGTTACAGACCGTGAGAATCAGCCCCAGCATTTT.

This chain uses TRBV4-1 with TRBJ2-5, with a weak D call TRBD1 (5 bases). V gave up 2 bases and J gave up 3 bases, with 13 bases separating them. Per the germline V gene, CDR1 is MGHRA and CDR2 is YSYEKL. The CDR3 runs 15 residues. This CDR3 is CASSQPQGLEETQYF. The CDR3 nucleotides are TGCGCCAGCAGCCAACCCCAGGGCCTAGAAGAGACCCAGTACTTC.

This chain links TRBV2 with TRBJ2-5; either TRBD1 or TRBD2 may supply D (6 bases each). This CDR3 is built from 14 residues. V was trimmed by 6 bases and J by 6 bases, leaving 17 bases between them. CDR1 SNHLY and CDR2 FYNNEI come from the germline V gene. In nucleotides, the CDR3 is TGTGCCAGCAGCGGGACCGGGGGCGATAAGACCCAGTACTTC. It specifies CASSGTGGDKTQYF.

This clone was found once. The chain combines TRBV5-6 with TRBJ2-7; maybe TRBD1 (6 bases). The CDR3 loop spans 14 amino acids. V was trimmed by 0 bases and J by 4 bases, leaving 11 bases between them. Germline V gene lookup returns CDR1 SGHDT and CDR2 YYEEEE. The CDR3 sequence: CASSLGDMGYEQYF. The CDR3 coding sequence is TGTGCCAGCAGCTTGGGGGACATGGGATACGAGCAGTACTTC.

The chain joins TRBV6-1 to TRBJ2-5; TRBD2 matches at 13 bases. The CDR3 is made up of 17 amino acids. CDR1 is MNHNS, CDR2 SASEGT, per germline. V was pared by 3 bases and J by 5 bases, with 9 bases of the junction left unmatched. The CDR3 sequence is CASSDPLTSGGWETQYF. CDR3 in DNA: TGTGCCAGCAGTGATCCCTTGACTAGCGGGGGGTGGGAGACCCAGTACTTC.

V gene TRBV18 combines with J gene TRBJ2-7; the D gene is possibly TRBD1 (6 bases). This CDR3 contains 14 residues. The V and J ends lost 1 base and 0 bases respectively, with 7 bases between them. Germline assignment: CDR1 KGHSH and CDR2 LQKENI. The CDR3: CASSPRDNSYEQYF. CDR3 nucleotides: TGTGCCAGCTCACCACGGGACAACTCCTACGAGCAGTACTTC.

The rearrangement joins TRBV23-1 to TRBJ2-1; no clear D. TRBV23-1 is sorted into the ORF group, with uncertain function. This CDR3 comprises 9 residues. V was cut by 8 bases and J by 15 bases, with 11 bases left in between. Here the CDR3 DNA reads TGCGCCAGCGGCATCCCCCCGTTCTTC. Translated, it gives CASGIPPFF.

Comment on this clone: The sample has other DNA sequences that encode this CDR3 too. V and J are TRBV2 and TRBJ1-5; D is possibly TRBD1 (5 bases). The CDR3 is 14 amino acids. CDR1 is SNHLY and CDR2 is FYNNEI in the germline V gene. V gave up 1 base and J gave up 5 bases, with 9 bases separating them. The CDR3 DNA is TGTGCCAGCAGTGAAGGGCAGGGAGATCAGCCCCAGCATTTT. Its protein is CASSEGQGDQPQHF.

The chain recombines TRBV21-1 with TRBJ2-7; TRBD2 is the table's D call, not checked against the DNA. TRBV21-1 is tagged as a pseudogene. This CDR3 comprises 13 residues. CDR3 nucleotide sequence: TGTGCCAGCAGCAAGTCGGCGGGTTACGAGCAGTACTTC. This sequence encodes CASSKSAGYEQYF.

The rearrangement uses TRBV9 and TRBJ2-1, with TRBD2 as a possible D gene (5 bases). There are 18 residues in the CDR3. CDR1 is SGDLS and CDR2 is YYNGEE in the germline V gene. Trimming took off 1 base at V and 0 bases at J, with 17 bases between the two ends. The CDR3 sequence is CASSVNIQRRNSYNEQFF. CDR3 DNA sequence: TGTGCCAGCAGCGTAAATATACAGCGGAGGAACTCCTACAATGAGCAGTTCTTC.

CDR3 sequence reads: CASSLVPGIHEQYF. CDR3 coding DNA: TGTGCCAGCAGCTTAGTTCCAGGGATCCACGAGCAGTACTTC. The rearrangement joins TRBV7-6 to TRBJ2-7, with a tentative D call TRBD1 (5 bases). The germline V gene has CDR1 SGHVS and CDR2 FNYEAQ. The CDR3 has 14 residues. V lost 1 base and J 5 bases, leaving 12 bases between the germline ends.

CDR3 region: CASSLSGPVRFITEAFF. As DNA, the CDR3 is TGTGCCAGCAGTTTATCAGGACCGGTGCGTTTCATCACTGAAGCTTTCTTT. The chain employs TRBV27 and TRBJ1-1; D call uncertain. The germline CDR1 and CDR2 sequences are MNHEY and SMNVEV (reference sequence). This CDR3 comprises 17 residues. V dropped 0 bases and J dropped 4 bases, with 18 bases sitting between them.

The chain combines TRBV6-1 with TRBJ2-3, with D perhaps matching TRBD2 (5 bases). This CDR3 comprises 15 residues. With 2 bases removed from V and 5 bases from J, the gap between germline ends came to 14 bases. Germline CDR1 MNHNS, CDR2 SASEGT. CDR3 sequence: CASSELRGVIDTQYF. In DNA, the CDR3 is TGTGCCAGCAGTGAACTTCGGGGTGTCATAGATACGCAGTATTTT.

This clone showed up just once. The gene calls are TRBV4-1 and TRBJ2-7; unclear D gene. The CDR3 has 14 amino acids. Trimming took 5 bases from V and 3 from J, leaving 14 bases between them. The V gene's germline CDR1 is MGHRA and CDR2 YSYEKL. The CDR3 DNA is TGCGCCAGCAGCTTCCGCCCGGCAGACTACGAGCAGTACTTC. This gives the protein CASSFRPADYEQYF.

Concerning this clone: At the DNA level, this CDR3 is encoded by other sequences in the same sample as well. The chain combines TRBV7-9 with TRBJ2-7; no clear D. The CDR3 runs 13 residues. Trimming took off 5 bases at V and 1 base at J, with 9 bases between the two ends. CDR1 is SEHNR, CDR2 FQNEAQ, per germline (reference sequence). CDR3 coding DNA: TGTGCCAGCAGCCTTACAGATTCCTACGAGCAGTACTTC. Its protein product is CASSLTDSYEQYF.

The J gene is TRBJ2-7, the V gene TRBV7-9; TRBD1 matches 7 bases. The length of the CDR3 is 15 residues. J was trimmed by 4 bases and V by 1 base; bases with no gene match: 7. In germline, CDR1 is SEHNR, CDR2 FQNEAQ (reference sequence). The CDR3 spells CASSLVARGKYEQYF. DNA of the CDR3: TGTGCCAGCAGCTTAGTCGCCAGGGGGAAGTACGAGCAGTACTTC.

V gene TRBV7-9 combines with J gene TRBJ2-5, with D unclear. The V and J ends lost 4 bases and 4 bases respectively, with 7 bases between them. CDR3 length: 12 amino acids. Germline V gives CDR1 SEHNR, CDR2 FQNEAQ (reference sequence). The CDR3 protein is CASSSWGETQYF. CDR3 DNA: TGTGCCAGCAGCTCTTGGGGAGAGACCCAGTACTTC.